One sample yielded the 11 T cell receptor beta chains listed below, sequenced in a study of T cell responses to AZD1222 COVID-19 vaccine. Sequenced by immunoSEQ multiplex PCR; TCRdb stores in-frame clones only, minus some. The sample records approximately 90,000 clones, over 85% being singletons. The specimen was peripheral blood, collected on day 0 of AZD1222 vaccination. These receptors were obtained from an adult in good health.

The chain has TRBV28 and TRBJ2-1; D call uncertain. CDR1 and CDR2 (germline): MDHEN, SYDVKM. This CDR3 has 14 residues. Trimming removed 5 bases at V and 4 bases at J, with 12 bases between. CDR3 protein: CASSVPTYYNEQFF. The CDR3 region has the DNA TGTGCCAGCAGTGTGCCGACTTATTACAATGAGCAGTTCTTC.

The J gene is TRBJ1-2, the V gene TRBV5-1; weak D call: TRBD1 (5 bases). The CDR3 sequence is 17 residues long. The germline V gene has CDR1 SGHRS and CDR2 YFSETQ. Trimming shortened V by 1 base and J by 2 bases, and 18 bases separated the two germline ends. As DNA, the CDR3 is TGCGCCAGCAGCTTGCTGGGGCGCGAGTCTATCAACTATGGCTACACCTTC. Protein product: CASSLLGRESINYGYTF.

This clone showed up just once. V gene TRBV6-5 combines with J gene TRBJ2-3; tentatively, D is TRBD2 (6 bases). Looked up from germline, CDR1 is MNHEY and CDR2 is SVGAGI. With 5 bases removed from V and 8 bases from J, the gap between germline ends came to 14 bases. This CDR3 contains 13 residues. CDR3 region: CASSQRDSGTQYF. The CDR3, as DNA: TGTGCCAGCAGTCAACGGGACTCCGGTACGCAGTATTTT.

The chain combines TRBV2 with TRBJ1-1; perhaps TRBD1 as D (5 bases). CDR1 is SNHLY and CDR2 is FYNNEI in the germline V gene. The CDR3 is made up of 14 amino acids. V was pared by 9 bases and J by 5 bases, with 19 bases between. The CDR3 reads CARLVGQAVTEAFF. The CDR3 DNA sequence: TGTGCCAGGCTGGTGGGGCAGGCGGTTACTGAAGCTTTCTTT.

This clone was counted a single time. The chain's CDR3 is CASSVGRGRGNEKLFF. The CDR3 DNA reads as TGTGCCAGCAGCGTAGGTAGAGGGAGGGGTAATGAAAAACTGTTTTTT. The chain couples TRBV9 to TRBJ1-4; D is perhaps TRBD1 (5 bases). V was shortened by 0 bases and J by 4 bases, with 13 bases between the two germline ends. The germline gives CDR1 SGDLS, CDR2 YYNGEE. The CDR3 sequence is 16 residues long. The full variable domain, in which reference TRBV9 and TRBJ1-4 provide the parts outside the CDR3, is DSGVTQTPKHLITATGQRVTLRCSPRSGDLSVYWYQQSLDQGLQFLIQYYNGEERAKGNILERFSAQQFPDLHSELNLSSLELGDSALYFCASSVGRGRGNEKLFFGSGTQLSVL.

V is TRBV6-5 and J is TRBJ1-6; D gene ambiguous. The V and J ends lost 0 bases and 7 bases respectively, with 13 bases between them. CDR3 length equals 16 residues. Germline V gene lookup returns CDR1 MNHEY and CDR2 SVGAGI. CDR3 sequence: CASSYSLRGSNSPLHF. The CDR3 bases are TGTGCCAGCAGTTACTCTCTGAGAGGGTCGAATTCACCCCTCCACTTT.

The chain carries TRBV2 and TRBJ1-5, with D unclear. Germline V gene lookup returns CDR1 SNHLY and CDR2 FYNNEI. The CDR3 contains 14 residues. The V gene lost 6 bases and the J gene lost 7 bases, with 16 bases spanning the gap. CDR3 residues: CASSLGGVGQPQHF. CDR3 nucleotide sequence: TGTGCCAGCAGCCTAGGCGGGGTAGGCCAGCCCCAGCATTTT.

This chain links TRBV3-1 (or the pseudogene TRBV3-2) with TRBJ1-1; D call uncertain. The CDR3 is made up of 16 amino acids. V was clipped by 0 bases and J by 0 bases, with 11 bases between them. The germline V gene encodes CDR1 LGHDT and CDR2 YNNKEL (reference sequence). The CDR3 reads CASSQDYRPVNTEAFF. For the CDR3, the DNA is TGTGCCAGCAGCCAAGATTATCGGCCTGTGAACACTGAAGCTTTCTTT.

The chain combines TRBV6-5 with TRBJ2-5, with D perhaps matching TRBD1 (6 bases). Germline V CDR1 and CDR2: MNHEY, SVGAGI. This CDR3 region has 14 residues. V was cut by 4 bases and J by 4 bases, with 13 bases left in between. The CDR3 here is CASSFRGSVETQYF. DNA of the CDR3: TGTGCCAGCAGTTTCAGGGGTTCCGTAGAGACCCAGTACTTC.

The genes are TRBV7-8 and TRBJ1-1, with no clear D. The germline V gene encodes CDR1 SGHVS and CDR2 FQNEAQ. The V end lost 2 bases, the J end lost 2 bases, and 6 bases lay between the germline ends. This CDR3 region has 13 residues. The CDR3 sequence is CASSLRPNTEAFF. CDR3 DNA: TGTGCCAGCAGCTTACGTCCCAACACTGAAGCTTTCTTT.

This chain uses TRBV28 with TRBJ2-1, with 8 bases matching TRBD1. The V and J ends lost 6 bases and 2 bases, in that order; junction bases with no gene match: 6. The germline V gene has CDR1 MDHEN and CDR2 SYDVKM. This CDR3 spans 15 amino acids. CDR3 region: CASRSRTGPYNEQFF. The CDR3 DNA reads as TGTGCCAGCAGATCCCGGACAGGGCCCTACAATGAGCAGTTCTTC.